This T cell receptor beta chain was sequenced during a study of cytomegalovirus exposure and HLA in healthy donors. In its sample, this clone was seen once. The PCR employed 60 Vbeta primers together with 13 Jbeta primers. Measured with immunoSEQ multiplex PCR; TCRdb has only the in-frame clones, and not every one. This sample has 150,000 to 200,000 clones, with about four fifths found just once. Sequencing was carried out using PBMCs. This clonotype was sampled from a male donor in good health and CMV-seronegative.

CDR3 amino acids: CASSPPDTAFEKLFF. The CDR3 DNA reads TGTGCCAGCTCACCTCCGGACACCGCGTTTGAAAAACTGTTTTTT. The chain links TRBV18 to TRBJ1-4; D might be TRBD1 (5 bases). CDR3 size: 15 residues. Trimming removed 3 bases at V and 7 bases at J, with 15 bases between. The germline gives CDR1 KGHSH, CDR2 LQKENI.